These T cell receptor beta chains were read from a single sample in a study of blood T cell repertoires in COVID-19. The assay was immunoSEQ multiplex PCR, and TCRdb's table has in-frame clones only and misses some. The sample includes 100,000 to 150,000 clones, about four fifths of them seen just once. The sequenced sample consisted of peripheral blood. Every receptor here comes from a young man with COVID-19, enrolled during active disease. Both conserved end residues are part of each CDR3. D genes are given only for firm matches. Clone size is stated in some rows and not others, as once, few, many or a class when expanded.

TGTGCCAGTAGTAGGTCTAGCGGGAGCCAAGAGACCCAGTACTTC	CASSRSSGSQETQYF	TRBV19	TRBJ2-5	TRBD2	-
TGTGCCAGCTCGTGGACAGAGAATTCACCCCTCCACTTT	CASSWTENSPLHF	TRBV18	TRBJ1-6	-	once
TGTGCCAGCAGCGCGATTACAGCGAACACTGAAGCTTTCTTT	CASSAITANTEAFF	TRBV9	TRBJ1-1	-	-
TGTGCCAGCAGCAATAGGGGTTCTAACTATGGCTACACCTTC	CASSNRGSNYGYTF	TRBV7-9	TRBJ1-2	-	-
TGTGCCAGCAGCCAGGCTCCCTCACGCGGTCAGGGGGAGAGGAAGAATGGCTACACCTTC	CASSQAPSRGQGERKNGYTF	TRBV3-1/TRBV3-2	TRBJ1-2	TRBD1	few
TGTGCCAGCAGCTCTGGACTAGCGGGAGTCGAGCAGTACTTC	CASSSGLAGVEQYF	TRBV7-2	TRBJ2-7	TRBD2	-
TGTGCCAGCAGTCGGGGACTAGCGGGGGACGAGCAGTACTTC	CASSRGLAGDEQYF	TRBV27	TRBJ2-7	TRBD2	once
TGTGCCAGCAGCGTAGAGGGAGGGAGTCAGCCCCAGCATTTT	CASSVEGGSQPQHF	TRBV9	TRBJ1-5	-	-
TGTGCCACCGCCTCAGGGAGGCGAGAGACCCAGTACTTC	CATASGRRETQYF	TRBV24-1	TRBJ2-5	-	-
TGTGCCAGCAGGCACCTCCGGGACAGGAATTACGAGCAGTACTTC	CASRHLRDRNYEQYF	TRBV27	TRBJ2-7	TRBD1	few